These 19 T cell receptor beta chains were sequenced from one sample in a study of T cells in Graves' hyperthyroidism and ophthalmopathy. RNA transcripts served as the template for amplifying TCR beta CDR3 regions. First-round RT-PCR with HTBI primers amplified the TCR CDR3 region. TCRdb independently ran MiXCR on the multiplex PCR reads; one entry per CDR3 protein. The sample includes 550,000 to 800,000 distinct CDR3 sequences, about 18% of them seen just once. Sequencing used blood. The receptors were sampled from a man aged 50 to 60 with Graves' hyperthyroidism.

This clonotype was seen many times. The chain is built from TRBV20-1 and TRBJ2-7; a weak D match, TRBD2 (5 bases). The V gene's germline CDR1 is DFQATT and CDR2 SNEGSKA (reference sequence). The CDR3 contains 13 residues. V was pared by 1 base and J by 4 bases, with 11 bases between. The CDR3 is CSARGLAEYEQYF. The CDR3 DNA follows: TGCAGTGCTAGAGGCCTAGCAGAATACGAGCAGTACTTC.

At least ten counts were recorded for this clonotype. V and J are TRBV11-2 and TRBJ1-6; 9 nucleotides agree with TRBD1. With V trimmed by 2 bases and J by 9 bases, 8 bases remained unmatched. CDR3 length equals 16 residues. Germline V gene data show CDR1 as SGHAT and CDR2 as FQNNGV. CDR3 bases: TGTGCCAGCAGCTTAACGGGACAGGGTTGGGCTTCACCCCTCCACTTT. Amino acids: CASSLTGQGWASPLHF. Supplemented by reference TRBV11-2 and TRBJ1-6, the full variable domain reads EAGVAQSPRYKIIEKRQSVAFWCNPISGHATLYWYQQILGQGPKLLIQFQNNGVVDDSQLPKDRFSAERLKGVDSTLKIQPAKLEDSAVYLCASSLTGQGWASPLHFGNGTRLTVT.

This clonotype has more than one count but fewer than ten. The V gene is TRBV6-1, the J gene TRBJ2-7; 8 bases are shared with TRBD2. Looked up from germline, CDR1 is MNHNS and CDR2 is SASEGT. After removal of 10 bases from V and 7 bases from J, the junction contained 15 bases not matched to a gene. There are 14 residues in the CDR3. The CDR3 nucleotides are TGTGCCACCAATTTTTGGCGAGCGGGAGCTGAGCAGTACTTC. This encodes CATNFWRAGAEQYF.

The chain uses TRBV6-1 and TRBJ2-4, with 8 nucleotides matching TRBD1. This CDR3 is built from 14 residues. The V gene end was trimmed by 6 bases and the J gene end by 0 bases; junction bases not matched to a gene: 1. Germline CDR1 and CDR2: MNHNS and SASEGT. This chain's CDR3 is CASRDRGAKNIQYF. In nucleotides, the CDR3 is TGTGCCAGCAGAGACAGGGGAGCCAAAAACATTCAGTACTTC.

The chain carries TRBV2 and TRBJ2-3; possibly TRBD1 or TRBD2 for D (6 bases each). V was pared by 4 bases and J by 2 bases, with 16 bases between. This CDR3 spans 16 amino acids. Looked up from germline, CDR1 is SNHLY and CDR2 is FYNNEI. In DNA form, the CDR3 reads TGTGCCAGCAGTGCACAGGGTAGGGAGGACACAGATACGCAGTATTTT. This translates into CASSAQGREDTDTQYF.

In this sample, this clonotype turned up a few times. A read error may explain this, as a much larger clone is one base away. This chain uses TRBV6-4 with TRBJ2-5, with a weak D call TRBD1 (6 bases). With 5 bases removed from V and 3 bases from J, the gap between germline ends came to 19 bases. The CDR3 consists of 16 residues. Germline-derived CDR1 and CDR2 are MRHNA and SNTAGT. The CDR3 loop reads CASSYLMGAPEETQYF. The CDR3 coding sequence is TGTGCCAGCAGTTACTTGATGGGGGCACCTGAAGAGACCCAGTACTTC.

This clonotype came up many times. This chain links TRBV3-1 with TRBJ2-3, with D tentatively TRBD1 or TRBD2 (5 bases each). The V and J ends lost 9 bases and 8 bases respectively, with 9 bases between them. This CDR3 is built from 10 residues. CDR1 is LGHDT, CDR2 YNNKEL, per germline (reference sequence). CDR3 loop: CASRGRTQYF. The CDR3 DNA follows: TGTGCCAGTAGGGGACGTACGCAGTATTTT.

The chain has TRBV4-1 and TRBJ2-7; TRBD2 matches at 11 bases. Trimming at V came to 5 bases and at J to 1 base, leaving 31 bases not matched to a gene. The CDR3 consists of 24 residues. Germline V CDR1 and CDR2: MGHRA, YSYEKL. The CDR3 sequence: CASSESRLWVVNRTSGSPSYEQYF. CDR3 sequence (DNA): TGCGCCAGCAGCGAAAGTCGCCTCTGGGTAGTTAATCGGACTAGCGGGTCACCGTCCTACGAGCAGTACTTC.

The genes are TRBV28 and TRBJ1-5; the D is unclear. The CDR3 has 13 residues. Germline V gives CDR1 MDHEN, CDR2 SYDVKM. Trimming removed 8 bases at V and 0 bases at J, with 8 bases between. CDR3 amino acids: CASLTDSNQPQHF. The CDR3 nucleotides read TGTGCCAGCTTAACGGATAGCAATCAGCCCCAGCATTTT.

The CDR3 coding sequence is TGCAGCGTTCTGACAGGGGATCGCTATGGCTACACCTTC. This translates into CSVLTGDRYGYTF. The gene calls are TRBV29-1 and TRBJ1-2; 8 positions agree with TRBD1. The germline CDR1 and CDR2 sequences are SQVTM and ANQGSEA. The CDR3 is made up of 13 amino acids. Germline trimming cut 5 bases from V and 4 bases from J; bases unmatched to any gene: 6. Looking up the rest from reference TRBV29-1 and TRBJ1-2 gives the full variable domain: SAVISQKPSRDICQRGTSLTIQCQVDSQVTMMFWYRQQPGQSLTLIATANQGSEATYESGFVIDKFPISRPNLTFSTLTVSNMSPEDSSIYLCSVLTGDRYGYTFGSGTRLTVV.

Comment on this clonotype: Just one base apart from a much larger clone, this may be a read error. The V gene is TRBV12-3 or TRBV12-4, the J gene TRBJ2-1; D is undetermined. The CDR3 is 15 amino acids. Trimming shortened V by 1 base and J by 2 bases, and 9 bases separated the two germline ends. The CDR3 spells CASSLGGSPYNEQFF. The CDR3 DNA reads as TGTGCCAGCAGTTTAGGGGGAAGTCCCTACAATGAGCAGTTCTTC.

This clonotype was counted at least ten times. The J gene is TRBJ2-7, the V gene TRBV10-1; TRBD2 might be the D (6 bases). The germline V gene encodes CDR1 WNHNN and CDR2 SYGVQD (reference sequence). Trimming took off 3 bases at V and 0 bases at J, with 9 bases between the two ends. The CDR3 runs to 14 residues. CDR3 sequence (DNA): TGCGCCAGCAGTGATGGGGGGAACTCCTACGAGCAGTACTTC. As protein: CASSDGGNSYEQYF.

The V call is TRBV6-1, the J call TRBJ2-7; D is unclear. Deletions cut 2 bases from V and 4 bases from J, with 15 bases between. The length of the CDR3 is 15 residues. The germline V gene encodes CDR1 MNHNS and CDR2 SASEGT. The CDR3: CASSEMAYGVYEQYF. The CDR3 DNA follows: TGTGCCAGCAGTGAAATGGCCTATGGGGTTTACGAGCAGTACTTC.

This clonotype has at least ten counts. The CDR3 sequence is CASSQDGSLYEQYF. The CDR3 DNA reads as TGTGCCAGCAGCCAAGACGGGAGCCTCTACGAGCAGTACTTC. The genes are TRBV3-1 and TRBJ2-7; D is perhaps TRBD2 (6 bases). This CDR3 has 14 amino acids. The V end lost 0 bases, the J end lost 3 bases, and 9 bases lay between the germline ends. Germline loops: CDR1 LGHDT, CDR2 YNNKEL (reference sequence).

This clonotype came up once. CDR3 coding DNA: TGTGCCAGCACCGGGACTAGCGGGCCCTACAATGAGCAGTTCTTC. It translates to CASTGTSGPYNEQFF. This chain joins TRBV2 and TRBJ2-1; 12 positions match TRBD2. The junction had 3 bases not matched to a gene; V was cut back by 7 bases and J by 2 bases. The CDR3 covers 15 residues. Germline CDR1 and CDR2: SNHLY and FYNNEI. Using reference TRBV2 and TRBJ2-1 for the parts outside the CDR3, the full variable domain is EPEVTQTPSHQVTQMGQEVILRCVPISNHLYFYWYRQILGQKVEFLVSFYNNEISEKSEIFDDQFSVERPDGSNFTLKIRSTKLEDSAMYFCASTGTSGPYNEQFFGPGTRLTVL.

The chain has TRBV6-5 and TRBJ2-1; D remains ambiguous. CDR3 length equals 14 residues. Trimming took 4 bases from V and 3 from J, leaving 10 bases between them. CDR1 and CDR2 (germline): MNHEY, SVGAGI. The DNA of the CDR3 is TGTGCCAGCAGTTTCAAAAACGACTACAATGAGCAGTTCTTC. Amino acid sequence: CASSFKNDYNEQFF.

Ten or more counts support this clonotype. V and J are TRBV20-1 and TRBJ2-1; maybe TRBD1 (6 bases). V was clipped by 0 bases and J by 6 bases, with 15 bases between them. CDR1 is DFQATT, CDR2 SNEGSKA, per germline (reference sequence). The CDR3 length is 15 residues. The CDR3 spells CSARDFRDNLNEQFF. The CDR3 nucleotides are TGCAGTGCTAGAGATTTTCGGGACAACCTCAATGAGCAGTTCTTC.

This clonotype showed up just a few times. The chain employs TRBV19 and TRBJ2-7; weak D call: TRBD1 (6 bases). The germline V gene has CDR1 LNHDA and CDR2 SQIVND (reference sequence). The CDR3 totals 13 residues. V gave up 6 bases and J gave up 2 bases, with 11 bases separating them. The CDR3 DNA is TGTGCCAGTAGACAGGGACCAGCCTACGAGCAGTACTTC. This sequence encodes CASRQGPAYEQYF.

The sample holds a few counts of this clonotype. This sequence joins TRBV5-1 and TRBJ2-2; D gene uncertain. CDR3 size: 16 residues. Germline V gene lookup returns CDR1 SGHRS and CDR2 YFSETQ. Trimming shortened V by 1 base and J by 8 bases, and 18 bases separated the two germline ends. The CDR3 DNA follows: TGCGCCAGCAGCTTGTTACCTAGACCCACTTCGGGGGAGCTGTTTTTT. This translates into CASSLLPRPTSGELFF.